Shown below are 5 T cell receptor beta chains from a single sample sequenced in a study of OX40 agonist ivuxolimab in advanced cancers. This table comes from immunoSEQ multiplex PCR, and its TCRdb copy is limited to in-frame clones, with some not included. The sample consists of 30,000 to 40,000 clones, approximately 89% of them appearing once. Source: CD4+ or CD8+ T cells sorted from blood, taken in a trial of the OX40 agonist ivuxolimab. All receptors derive from an adult with an advanced solid tumor such as melanoma, head and neck, liver or kidney cancer.

The chain couples TRBV5-4 to TRBJ1-2; D is possibly TRBD1 (6 bases). Germline loops: CDR1 SGHNT, CDR2 YYREEE (reference sequence). With 4 bases removed from V and 2 bases from J, the gap between germline ends came to 12 bases. The CDR3 is made up of 14 amino acids. CDR3 residues: CASSRGGTNYGYTF. Written as DNA, the CDR3 is TGTGCCAGCAGCCGAGGGGGAACGAACTATGGCTACACCTTC.

The chain uses TRBV10-3 and TRBJ2-7; 9 positions agree with TRBD1. V trimming: 3 bases; J trimming: 6 bases; junction bases outside the gene matches: 9. The CDR3 spans 15 residues. The germline gives CDR1 ENHRY, CDR2 SYGVKD. The chain's CDR3 is CAISELGTGRSEQYF. CDR3 sequence (DNA): TGTGCCATCAGTGAATTAGGGACAGGGAGGTCCGAGCAGTACTTC.

V is TRBV6-5 and J is TRBJ1-1, with D unclear. Trimming took 0 bases from V and 8 from J, leaving 7 bases between them. Germline CDR1 is MNHEY and CDR2 is SVGAGI. This CDR3 comprises 12 residues. The CDR3 is CASSYSTGEAFF. CDR3 DNA sequence: TGTGCCAGCAGTTACTCGACGGGAGAAGCTTTCTTT.

V is TRBV6-5 and J is TRBJ2-1; TRBD2 matches at 8 bases. The CDR3 loop spans 14 amino acids. Germline-derived CDR1 and CDR2 are MNHEY and SVGAGI. Trimming took 8 bases from V and 2 from J; bases not matched to a gene: 5. CDR3: CASYSGAPYNEQFF. CDR3 coding DNA: TGTGCCAGCTATAGCGGGGCTCCCTACAATGAGCAGTTCTTC.

The genes are TRBV28 and TRBJ2-1; D is unclear. V dropped 5 bases and J dropped 7 bases, with 12 bases sitting between them. The CDR3 is made up of 13 amino acids. Germline V lookup: CDR1 MDHEN, CDR2 SYDVKM. In DNA, the CDR3 is TGTGCCAGCAGTCTCGCCGGTTCTAATGAGCAGTTCTTC. Translated: CASSLAGSNEQFF.